This TCR beta chain was recorded in a study of blood T cell repertoires in COVID-19. Looking at the study overall: Recovered status in Cohort 3 required two negative PCRs, clearance, or symptom resolution.

Participants were aged about 18 to 89 years from about 25 US areas. Some clones are missing from TCRdb's copy, which holds only in-frame ones; the method was immunoSEQ multiplex PCR. The data contain roughly 190,000 clones, about 85% of them singletons. This receptor was taken from a woman aged 40 to 50 in a cohort exposed to, infected with or recovered from COVID-19 (not recorded which). The source material was PBMCs or T cells enriched from blood (not recorded which).

The CDR3 nucleotides are TGTGCCACCAGTGATTTGGATTCAGTGGGCAGGGGGCAAACAGATACGCAGTATTTT. This translates into CATSDLDSVGRGQTDTQYF. The V call is TRBV24-1, the J call TRBJ2-3; 8 nucleotides align to TRBD1. Trimming took 0 bases from V and 3 from J; bases not matched to a gene: 13. Per the germline V gene, CDR1 is KGHDR and CDR2 is SFDVKD. The CDR3 is 19 residues long.